This TCR beta chain was sequenced for a study of CD8+CD57+ T cells in acquired aplastic anemia listed by TCRdb under 2018. At the level of the whole study: DNA extracted from sorted CD4+ and CD8+ cells had a mean of 3.2 ug, with a range of 0.2 to 27.4 ug. CD8+CD57+ expansion was defined as frequency above the mean frequency observed in healthy subjects.

The patients picked for sequencing were ones in whom flow cytometry had shown an expansion of CD8+CD57+ cells. Every patient had a diagnosis of severe acquired aplastic anemia based on International Study of Aplastic Anemia and Agranulocytosis and Camitta criteria. At the time blood was sampled, none of the patients had received any therapy. In the study, sorted CD4+ and CD8+ blood T cells from patients with severe aplastic anemia and from healthy subjects underwent deep sequencing of TCR repertoires. In the USA, patient enrollment took place under clinicaltrials.gov protocols 00001620, 01623167, 00001397, 00071045, 00081523 and 00961064. Ficoll-Paque density gradient centrifugation was used to isolate peripheral blood mononuclear cells. Before DNA was extracted, CD4+ and CD8+ T cells were sorted using either FACS or magnetic beads. Broad study findings and their caveats: Although roughly 30 CD8+ CDR3 sequences were shared by patients and controls, these sequences appeared highly expressed in patients and within the immunodominant clones of patients. CD8+ Simpson's diversity did not differ significantly between patients and healthy controls (P=0.060).

In regard to this clonotype: It lacks a known antigen. The input lacks base qualities; no much larger clone sits a single base away.

Spanning cysteine to phenylalanine, the CDR3 consists of 14 amino acids. Here the CDR3 DNA is all that survives: 42 bases in frame from base 1. A distance of 9 bases separates the germline ends of V and J, which lose 0 bases and 8 bases respectively. The germline V gene sets CDR1 to SGDLS and CDR2 to YYNGEE. TCR beta VDJ combination and CDR3 sequence profiling used genomic DNA as the template. TCR repertoire sequencing was run on an Illumina HiSeq 2000. The paper's data handling went like this. TRBV/TRBJ rearrangement plots, CDR3 size and DJ length profiles, and Simpson's diversity index were used to evaluate the repertoires. The most abundant DNA sequence in the deep sequencing data was taken as the immunodominant clone. CDR3 amino acid sequences were checked for sharing across subjects and were also compared against the VDJdb database and published repertoires. The public reads were reanalyzed by TCRdb: fastp trimming at Q25, MiXCR alignment, in-frame beta chains only. A single entry per CDR3 protein holds the most common genes and DNA from its merged rows. V and J calls and clone size were set by TCRdb, not the authors. The sample has 150,000 to 200,000 distinct CDR3 sequences on record, 47% of them singletons. About 1% of the sample goes to the ten largest clones.

This TCR was sampled from a human donor with aplastic anemia. This chain is built from TRBV9 and TRBJ1-6; TRBD1 might be the D gene, on 5 matching bases. Sequencing was performed on sorted CD4+, CD8+, or CD8+CD57+ T cells (not recorded which) from PBMCs. At the DNA level, the sequence is TGTGCCAGCAGCGTAGTGGACATTGATTCACCCCTCCACTTT. The translation is CASSVVDIDSPLHF.